This is a list of T cell receptor beta chains from one sample in a study of T cells in localized non-small cell lung cancer. TCRdb's copy holds only in-frame clones and misses some; the assay was immunoSEQ multiplex PCR. The sample shows fewer than 100,000 clones, around 82% of them seen only once. Sequenced material: peripheral blood, taken before any cancer treatment. These receptors all come from a female donor of 60 years or more with stage I lung adenocarcinoma. Each CDR3 is given with its conserved first and last residue. Each record gives: J gene, V gene, D gene, clone size, CDR3 DNA, CDR3 protein. A D gene is named only where the DNA matches it firmly. Size is omitted from some rows. Given values are once, few, many or a class for expanded clones.

J: TRBJ2-7
V: TRBV30
D: -
size: -
DNA: TGTGCCTGGAGTGCTAGGGGCCACGAGCAGTACTTC
CDR3: CAWSARGHEQYF

J: TRBJ2-4
V: TRBV7-9
D: -
size: -
DNA: TGTGCCAGCAGCTTAGTTGGTACCAAAAACATTCAGTACTTC
CDR3: CASSLVGTKNIQYF

J: TRBJ1-2
V: TRBV7-9
D: -
size: -
DNA: TGTGCCAGCAGCTGGGTTACGGGGGGCTACACCTTC
CDR3: CASSWVTGGYTF

J: TRBJ1-5
V: TRBV5-4
D: -
size: -
DNA: TGTGCCAGCAGCTTGGTTGACAGGAGCCATAGCAATCAGCCCCAGCATTTT
CDR3: CASSLVDRSHSNQPQHF

J: TRBJ2-7
V: TRBV27
D: TRBD2
size: -
DNA: TGTGCCACCCGGGGGGGATCCTACGAGCAGTACTTC
CDR3: CATRGGSYEQYF

J: TRBJ2-7
V: TRBV2
D: -
size: -
DNA: TGTGCCAGCAGTGAATGGCCAGGGAACTCCTACGAGCAGTACTTC
CDR3: CASSEWPGNSYEQYF

J: TRBJ1-2
V: TRBV28
D: -
size: -
DNA: TGTGCCAGCAGTTTAGGAGTTAAGAACTATGGCTACACCTTC
CDR3: CASSLGVKNYGYTF

J: TRBJ1-1
V: TRBV6-6
D: -
size: many
DNA: TGTGCCAGCAGACGTAACACTGAAGCTTTCTTT
CDR3: CASRRNTEAFF

J: TRBJ1-6
V: TRBV9
D: -
size: -
DNA: TGTGCCAGCAGCGTAGCCCCAGGGGTTGGAGGATCACCCCTCCACTTT
CDR3: CASSVAPGVGGSPLHF

J: TRBJ1-1
V: TRBV9
D: -
size: -
DNA: TGTGCCAGCAGTCTGGGAGAGGGGACAAAAGCTTTCTTT
CDR3: CASSLGEGTKAFF

J: TRBJ2-5
V: TRBV7-2
D: TRBD1
size: -
DNA: TGTGCCAGCGATGGAATCAGACAGGGGGGAGGAGAGACCCAGTACTTC
CDR3: CASDGIRQGGGETQYF

J: TRBJ2-7
V: TRBV2
D: TRBD1
size: -
DNA: TGTGCCAGCTCTTGGGGTCCTCTGGCCAGGGGGCTGGGAGAGCAGTACTTC
CDR3: CASSWGPLARGLGEQYF

J: TRBJ1-2
V: TRBV29-1
D: TRBD1
size: -
DNA: TGCAGCGCGGGCCAACAGGGGGCGCTTTATGGCTACACCTTC
CDR3: CSAGQQGALYGYTF